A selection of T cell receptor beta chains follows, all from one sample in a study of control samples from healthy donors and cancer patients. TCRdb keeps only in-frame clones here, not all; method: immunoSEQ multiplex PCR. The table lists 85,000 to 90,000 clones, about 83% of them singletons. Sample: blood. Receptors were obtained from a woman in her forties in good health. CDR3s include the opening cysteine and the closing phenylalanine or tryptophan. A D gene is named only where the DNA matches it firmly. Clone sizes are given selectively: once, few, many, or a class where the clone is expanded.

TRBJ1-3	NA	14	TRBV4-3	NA	CASSQVSSGNTIYF	TGCGCCAGCAGCCAAGTCAGCTCTGGAAACACCATATATTTT
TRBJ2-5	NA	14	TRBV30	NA	CAWSGGGGEETQYF	TGTGCCTGGAGTGGGGGAGGGGGTGAGGAGACCCAGTACTTC
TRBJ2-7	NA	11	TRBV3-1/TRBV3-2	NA	CASSQSDEQYF	TGTGCCAGCAGCCAATCTGACGAGCAGTACTTC
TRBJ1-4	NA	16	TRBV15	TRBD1	CATSRGGTGGREKLFF	TGTGCCACCAGCAGGGGTGGGACAGGGGGCAGGGAAAAACTGTTTTTT
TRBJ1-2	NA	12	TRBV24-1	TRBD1	CATYRQGDGYTF	TGTGCCACCTATCGACAGGGGGATGGCTACACCTTC
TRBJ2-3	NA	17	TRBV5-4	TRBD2	CASSLAGAGGGTDTQYF	TGTGCCAGCAGCTTGGCCGGAGCGGGGGGCGGCACAGATACGCAGTATTTT
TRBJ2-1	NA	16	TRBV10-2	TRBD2	CASSPRGGVTYNEQFF	TGCGCCAGCAGTCCTCGGGGGGGAGTAACCTACAATGAGCAGTTCTTC
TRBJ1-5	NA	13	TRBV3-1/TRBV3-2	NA	CASSRRSEQPQHF	TGTGCCAGCAGCCGTAGGTCCGAGCAGCCCCAGCATTTT
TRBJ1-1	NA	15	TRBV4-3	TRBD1	CASSQGYRGRTEAFF	TGCGCCAGCAGCCAAGGCTACAGGGGGCGCACTGAAGCTTTCTTT
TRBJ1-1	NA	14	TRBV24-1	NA	CATRDDSGDTEAFF	TGTGCCACCAGGGACGACTCCGGGGACACTGAAGCTTTCTTT
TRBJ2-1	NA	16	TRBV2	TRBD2	CASRQTSGGSYNEQFF	TGTGCCAGCAGGCAGACTAGCGGGGGGTCCTACAATGAGCAGTTCTTC
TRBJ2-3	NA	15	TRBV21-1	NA	CASRPGLPGTDTQYF	TGTGCCAGCAGACCGGGACTACCAGGCACAGATACGCAGTATTTT
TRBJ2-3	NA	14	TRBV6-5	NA	CASSSGTSTDTQYF	TGTGCCAGCAGTTCTGGTACTAGCACAGATACGCAGTATTTT
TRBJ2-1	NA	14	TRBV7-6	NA	CASSLEVGSNEQFF	TGTGCCAGCAGCTTAGAGGTGGGATCGAATGAGCAGTTCTTC
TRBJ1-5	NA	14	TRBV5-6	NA	CASSGGYGNQPQHF	TGTGCCAGCAGCGGAGGATACGGCAATCAGCCCCAGCATTTT
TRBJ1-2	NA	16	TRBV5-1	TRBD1	CASSPTGTGGLYGYTF	TGCGCCAGCAGCCCCACCGGGACAGGGGGCCTCTATGGCTACACCTTC
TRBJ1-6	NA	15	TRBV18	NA	CASSPQGTYNSPLHF	TGTGCCAGCTCACCACAAGGGACTTATAATTCACCCCTCCACTTT
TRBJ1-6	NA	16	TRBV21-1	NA	CASSLGPKRPNSPLHF	TGTGCCAGCAGCTTAGGACCCAAGAGACCCAATTCACCCCTCCACTTT
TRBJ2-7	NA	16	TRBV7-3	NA	CASSLAATGGFYEQYF	TGTGCCAGCAGTTTGGCTGCAACTGGGGGATTTTACGAGCAGTACTTC
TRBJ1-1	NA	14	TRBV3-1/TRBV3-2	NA	CASSQVGIGTEAFF	TGTGCCAGCAGCCAAGTGGGGATTGGAACTGAAGCTTTCTTT
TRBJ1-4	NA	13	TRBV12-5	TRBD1	CASNRGDNEKLFF	TGTGCTAGCAACAGGGGTGATAATGAAAAACTGTTTTTT
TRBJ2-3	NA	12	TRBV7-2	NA	CASSLLADTQYF	TGTGCCAGCAGCTTACTCGCAGATACGCAGTATTTT
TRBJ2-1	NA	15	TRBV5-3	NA	CARSSGPLAYNEQFF	TGTGCCAGAAGCTCTGGCCCACTAGCCTACAATGAGCAGTTCTTC
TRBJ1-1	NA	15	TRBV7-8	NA	CASSLASRVGTEAFF	TGTGCCAGCAGCTTAGCATCCAGGGTGGGGACTGAAGCTTTCTTT
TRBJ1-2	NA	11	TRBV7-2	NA	CASSLFHGYTF	TGTGCCAGCAGCTTATTTCATGGCTACACCTTC
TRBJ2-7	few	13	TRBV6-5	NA	CASKFRDTYEQYF	TGTGCCAGCAAATTCCGGGACACCTACGAGCAGTACTTC
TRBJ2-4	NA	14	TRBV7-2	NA	CASSPARGQNIQYF	TGTGCCAGCAGCCCCGCGCGAGGGCAAAACATTCAGTACTTC
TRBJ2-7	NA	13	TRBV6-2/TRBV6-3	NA	CASSYEPPYEQYF	TGTGCCAGCAGTTACGAACCCCCCTACGAGCAGTACTTC
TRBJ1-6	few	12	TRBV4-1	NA	CASSQGASPLHF	TGCGCCAGCAGCCAAGGGGCTTCACCCCTCCACTTT
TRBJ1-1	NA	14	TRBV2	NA	CASSTIALNTEAFF	TGTGCCAGCAGCACTATTGCCCTGAACACTGAAGCTTTCTTT
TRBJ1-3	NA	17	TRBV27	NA	CASSPRGGTYSGNTIYF	TGTGCCAGCAGCCCACGAGGGGGTACCTACTCTGGAAACACCATATATTTT
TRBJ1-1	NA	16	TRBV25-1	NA	CASSEFPGSLNTEAFF	TGTGCCAGCAGTGAATTCCCTGGCAGTCTGAACACTGAAGCTTTCTTT
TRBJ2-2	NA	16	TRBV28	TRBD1	CASSLSRTGVAGELFF	TGTGCCAGCAGTTTATCGAGGACAGGGGTCGCCGGGGAGCTGTTTTTT
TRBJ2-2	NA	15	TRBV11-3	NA	CASSSQLGDTGELFF	TGTGCCAGCAGCTCCCAGCTAGGGGACACCGGGGAGCTGTTTTTT
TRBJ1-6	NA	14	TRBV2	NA	CASSDTGSEGPLHF	TGTGCCAGCAGTGATACAGGGTCTGAGGGACCCCTCCACTTT
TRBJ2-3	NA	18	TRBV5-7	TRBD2	CASKLRLAGGVVTDTQYF	TGTGCCAGCAAATTGAGACTAGCGGGGGGTGTAGTGACAGATACGCAGTATTTT
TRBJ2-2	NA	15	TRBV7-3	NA	CASSADARNTGELFF	TGTGCCAGCAGCGCGGACGCCAGGAACACCGGGGAGCTGTTTTTT
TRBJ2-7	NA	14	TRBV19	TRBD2	CASSMGYRGDEQYF	TGTGCCAGTAGTATGGGCTACCGGGGGGACGAGCAGTACTTC
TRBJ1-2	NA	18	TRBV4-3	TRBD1	CASSQAPGQGAGNYGYTF	TGCGCCAGCAGCCAAGCCCCGGGACAGGGGGCGGGCAACTATGGCTACACCTTC
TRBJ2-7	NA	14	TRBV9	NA	CASSVGPKGDEQYF	TGTGCCAGCAGCGTCGGGCCCAAGGGGGACGAGCAGTACTTC